Here is one T cell receptor (beta chain) with its context. This CDR3 contains 12 residues. Trimming shortened V by 5 bases and J by 3 bases, and 8 bases separated the two germline ends. Per the germline V gene, CDR1 is MNHNS and CDR2 is SASEGT. Clones were sequenced by immunoSEQ multiplex PCR, and TCRdb holds only the in-frame ones, with some missing. The data hold about 12,000 clones, with around 87% observed a single time. This sample stems from a study of chemoradiotherapy in HPV16-positive cancers. Sampling took place from a patient who underwent chemoradiotherapy. The chain employs TRBV6-1 and TRBJ2-7, with TRBD2 as a possible D gene (5 bases). The TCR comes from a human donor with HPV-associated anogenital cancer. CDR3 sequence (DNA): TGTGCCAGCAGTAGAGAGGGCTACGAGCAGTACTTC. Its protein product is CASSREGYEQYF.